This passage covers 4 T cell receptor beta chains from one sample sequenced in a study of T cell repertoires in cytomegalovirus infection. TCRdb re-called the reads through MiXCR, storing one row per CDR3 protein. The table lists around 440,000 distinct CDR3 sequences, approximately 11% of them singletons. The specimen sequenced was PBMCs. Source of these receptors: a human donor in good health (CMV status not recorded). Some clones in this sample may be carry-over from other donors' samples.

This clonotype was seen only a few times. This rearrangement joins TRBV11-2 to TRBJ1-6; 7 positions agree with TRBD1. Germline V lookup: CDR1 SGHAT, CDR2 FQNNGV. J gave up 10 bases and V 6 bases, and 12 bases lay outside the gene matches. CDR3 size: 15 residues. CDR3 in DNA: TGTGCCAGCAGTTCCCACGAGGGGGCTCGGTCACCCCTCCACTTT. Translating gives CASSSHEGARSPLHF. Complete variable domain (other parts from reference TRBV11-2 and TRBJ1-6): EAGVAQSPRYKIIEKRQSVAFWCNPISGHATLYWYQQILGQGPKLLIQFQNNGVVDDSQLPKDRFSAERLKGVDSTLKIQPAKLEDSAVYLCASSSHEGARSPLHFGNGTRLTVT.

A note on this clonotype: The junction does not match germline at one end; this may be a read error. In DNA, the CDR3 is TGTGCCAGCAGCCAATGTACTCTATGTTTT. It is translated as CASSQCTLCF. J is TRBJ1-4 and V is TRBV3-1; D unresolved. The CDR3 loop spans 10 amino acids. Germline V lookup: CDR1 LGHDT, CDR2 YNNKEL (reference sequence).

This clonotype was observed many times. The junction departs from the called germline gene at one end, perhaps through a read error. The CDR3 sequence: CASSPQGSTDTQYF. As DNA, the CDR3 is TGCGCCAGCAGCCCGCAGGGTAGCACAGATACGCAGTATTTT. The chain has TRBV18 and TRBJ2-3; tentative D call: TRBD1 (5 bases). Germline CDR1 and CDR2: KGHSH and LQKENI. This CDR3 comprises 14 residues.

V usage is TRBV5-1 and J usage is TRBJ1-6; D gene uncertain. With 4 bases removed from V and 5 bases from J, the gap between germline ends came to 7 bases. The CDR3 has 13 amino acids. Germline V gene data show CDR1 as SGHRS and CDR2 as YFSETQ. CDR3 DNA sequence: TGCGCCAGCAGCCCCGATAATAATTCACCCCTCCACTTT. Encoded protein: CASSPDNNSPLHF.